The source of this TCR beta chain is a study of a mutant IDH1 vaccine in newly diagnosed glioma. The wider study: Sex distribution of treated patients was roughly 60% male and roughly 38% female; mean age was around 40 years.

As for this clone: As yet, its antigen is unknown.

Libraries were prepared by immunoSEQ multiplex PCR; TCRdb keeps only in-frame clonotypes and omits some of them. This sample has 35,000 to 50,000 clones, with approximately 90% found just once. The sample's time point: week 23, last vaccination. Vaccinated patients received 300 ug of mutant IDH1 20-mer peptide per dose, with topical imiquimod. Those who donated had recent WHO grade 3 or 4 IDH1-mutant, ATRX-lost astrocytomas. Study results and limitations: Vaccination elicited immune responses in 90% to 95% of patients.

The V and J ends lost 4 bases and 8 bases respectively, with 18 bases between them. CDR1 is SGHRS, CDR2 YFSETQ, per germline. CDR3 length: 14 amino acids. The specimen was PBMCs, collected from a glioma patient whose treatment included an IDH1 peptide vaccine. The chain uses TRBV5-1 and TRBJ1-2, with D possibly matching TRBD1 (6 bases). This receptor was obtained from a man aged 45 to 65 with glioma. The chain's CDR3 is CASSPHEGVEGYTF. For the CDR3, the DNA is TGCGCCAGCAGCCCCCACGAGGGGGTGGAGGGCTACACCTTC.